This TCR beta chain appears in the sequencing data of a study of identical twins (dated by TCRdb to 2016 to 2017). Some background on the complete study: The study deep-sequenced TCR alpha and beta repertoires from monozygotic twins, unrelated adults of various ages and cord blood to test whether fetal clonotypes persist. To rule out contamination, the twin experiments were replicated at different times with different library preparation protocols. General findings and caveats noted by the study authors: Recombination models systematically underestimated out-of-frame TCR alpha sharing in monozygotic twins but agreed with sharing between unrelated individuals. Invariant T cells such as MAIT and iNKT could partly confound zero-insertion analyses, though diverse VJ usage argued against this for most clonotypes. Compared with coincidental sharing between unrelated individuals, an excess of low generation-probability sequences was observed among out-of-frame TCR alpha sequences shared between twins. Because the same donors could not be followed over many years, conclusions were based on cross-sectional statistical analysis. Fewer insertions were carried by abundant cord blood beta clonotypes, a similar but weaker trend appeared in young adult naive repertoires, and no such trend appeared in memory repertoires. The excess sharing between twins in beta out-of-frame sequences was weaker because fewer shared sequences reduced the signal-to-noise ratio.

Every donor was a healthy Caucasian. Three pairs of female monozygotic twins, all aged about 18 to 30 years, made up the twin cohort. Using Miltenyi CD45RO+ enrichment and human naive T-cell isolation kits, memory (CD45RO+) and naive T cells were isolated from PBMC. This clonotype was seen more than once but under ten times. Its antigen has not been determined. The input lacks base qualities; no much larger clone sits a single base away. Receptor amplification or capture employed 5' RACE. Reads for this sample came from an Illumina HiSeq 2000. Template switching introduced a universal primer binding site; the final cDNA contained a unique molecular identifier, enabling accurate counting of TCR cDNA molecules. First-strand cDNA for TCR alpha and beta chains was synthesized from specific primers in the conserved constant-segment region. To control for contamination, each cDNA library was double barcoded with a SMART-Mk sample barcode plus Illumina barcodes. TruSeq adapter sequences, together with Illumina sample barcodes, were added in two successive PCR steps. TCR alpha and beta cDNA libraries were sequenced on the Illumina HiSeq platform with custom primers. The published analysis was carried out like this. MiGEC was used to process raw reads and extract unique molecular identifiers, and MiXCR was used to find CDR3 positions. For each individual, recombination models were inferred using an EM algorithm with the repgenHMM and IGoR tools. The analysis of shared clonotypes was done with the tcR package in R, with sharing normalized by the product of cloneset sizes. Out-of-frame nonproductive sequences were analyzed to study raw recombination free of thymic and clonal selection effects. The raw public reads went through TCRdb reprocessing: fastp at Q25, MiXCR clone calling, in-frame beta chains kept. Each entry merges the rows of one CDR3 protein and shows their most common DNA and genes. TCRdb's processing, not the authors' own work, is the source of the V and J calls. In all, the sample holds approximately 220,000 distinct CDR3 sequences, and 7.5% of those were seen once. The ten largest make up just under 2% of the sample.

V loses 6 bases of germline sequence and J loses 1 base, and the interval between the two ends is 12 bases. The CDR3 starts with the cysteine, ends with the phenylalanine, and has 14 residues. Just the 42-base CDR3 DNA is kept, in frame starting at base 1. CDR1 is given as MGHRA and CDR2 as YSYEKL, both from the germline V gene. These data were also reused for a study on yellow fever vaccine responses in identical twins. The second investigation adds: According to the authors, in identical twins the way T cells responded to vaccination appeared partly convergent and partly personalized. In identical twins, the study followed T cell clones that responded to the vaccine with precision.

Sequencing used memory (CD45RO+) T cells sorted from blood. The intended sense of this specimen's cell subset or site label: CD45RO+ enriched T cells. This chain joins TRBV4-1 to TRBJ1-1, with the D gene not clear enough to name. The sequence was obtained from a woman aged 18-30 years in good health. The encoded CDR3 is CASSQPGANTEAFF. The sequenced DNA: TGCGCCAGCAGTCAACCAGGAGCGAACACTGAAGCTTTCTTT.